This T cell receptor (beta chain) was sequenced during a study of T cell responses to AZD1222 COVID-19 vaccine. The data were produced by immunoSEQ multiplex PCR, yet TCRdb's version contains in-frame clones alone and is incomplete. The sample contains 95,000 to 150,000 clones, almost 95% of which appear only once. Trimming took off 5 bases at V and 8 bases at J, with 10 bases between the two ends. CDR1 GTSNPN and CDR2 SVGIG come from the germline V gene (reference sequence). The CDR3 is made up of 12 amino acids. General observations from the study: With two AZD1222 doses given, Spike-specific TCR breadth and depth both rose.

As to this clone: The antigen remains undetermined.

The rearrangement joins TRBV30 to TRBJ1-6; D gene unclear. The clonotype comes from an adult in good health. Sequencing used peripheral blood, obtained on day 0 of AZD1222 vaccination. CDR3 sequence (DNA): TGTGCCTGGTCGCCATCGTATTCACCCCTCCACTTT. It specifies CAWSPSYSPLHF.